This T cell receptor beta chain was recorded in a study of cytomegalovirus exposure and HLA in healthy donors. The PCR had 60 Vbeta and 13 Jbeta primers. Only in-frame clones appear in the TCRdb table, and some are missing; sequencing was by immunoSEQ multiplex PCR. The table lists over 130,000 clones, about 60% of them singletons. The CDR3 extends over 12 amino acids. Trimming pared 6 bases from V and 0 bases from J, leaving 5 bases between. Germline-derived CDR1 and CDR2 are MNHEY and SVGAGI. The receptor's source is a woman aged 60-75 years in good health and CMV-seropositive. Sequenced sample: PBMCs. This chain uses TRBV6-5 with TRBJ1-1, with D uncertain. This CDR3 reads CASRSVNTEAFF. The CDR3 DNA sequence: TGTGCCAGCAGATCAGTGAACACTGAAGCTTTCTTT.